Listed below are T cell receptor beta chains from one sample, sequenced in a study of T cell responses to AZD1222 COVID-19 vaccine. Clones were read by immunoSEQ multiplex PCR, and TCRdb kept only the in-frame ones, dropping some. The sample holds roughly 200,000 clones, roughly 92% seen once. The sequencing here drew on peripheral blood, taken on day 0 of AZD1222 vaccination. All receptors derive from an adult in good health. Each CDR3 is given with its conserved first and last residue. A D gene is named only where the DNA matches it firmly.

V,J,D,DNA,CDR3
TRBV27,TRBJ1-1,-,TGTGCCAGCAGACCACGGGGGTTGGGCACTGAAGCTTTCTTT,CASRPRGLGTEAFF
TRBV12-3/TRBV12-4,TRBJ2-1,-,TGTGCCAGCAGTTTTCGACGGGGTAGTGAGCAGTTCTTC,CASSFRRGSEQFF
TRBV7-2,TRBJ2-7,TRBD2,TGTGCCAGCAGCTTAGACGGGGCCCGAACGGGGGGGCAGTACTTC,CASSLDGARTGGQYF
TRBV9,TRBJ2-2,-,TGTGCCAGCAGCGTCGACGGAATGAACACCGGGGAGCTGTTTTTT,CASSVDGMNTGELFF
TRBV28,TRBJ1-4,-,TGTGCCAGCAGTTTAAGACCCGGAGCAACTAATGAAAAACTGTTTTTT,CASSLRPGATNEKLFF
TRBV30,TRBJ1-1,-,TGTGCCTGGAGTGCTAACAGGAACACTGAAGCTTTCTTT,CAWSANRNTEAFF
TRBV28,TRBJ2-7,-,TGTGCCAGCACTCTAGGGGGACTCAAACCCTACGAGCAGTACTTC,CASTLGGLKPYEQYF
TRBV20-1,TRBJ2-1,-,TGCAGTGCTAGTTTCAGGGGAGCCTACAATGAGCAGTTCTTC,CSASFRGAYNEQFF
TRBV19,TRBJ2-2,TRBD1,TGTGCCAGTAGTACCACAGGGGGCGGCACCGGGGAGCTGTTTTTT,CASSTTGGGTGELFF
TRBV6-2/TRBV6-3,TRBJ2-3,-,TGTGCCAGCAGCGCAGGGGATACGCAGTATTTT,CASSAGDTQYF
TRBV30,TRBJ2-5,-,TGTGCCTGGAGTGAGGAGACCCAGTACTTC,CAWSEETQYF
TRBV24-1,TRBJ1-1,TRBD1,TGTGCCACCAGCGGGACAGGGGATTTGAACACTGAAGCTTTCTTT,CATSGTGDLNTEAFF
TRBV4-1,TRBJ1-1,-,TGCGCCAGCAGCCAGACCACCAGGGTTACTGAAGCTTTCTTT,CASSQTTRVTEAFF
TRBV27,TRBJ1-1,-,TGTGCCAGCAGTGCCGGGGGTGCTTATAGAGCTTTCTTT,CASSAGGAYRAFF
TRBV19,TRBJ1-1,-,TGTGCCAGTAGTATAGGGCGGGCAGCGAACACTGAAGCTTTCTTT,CASSIGRAANTEAFF
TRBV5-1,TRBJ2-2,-,TGCGCCAGCAGCTTATTCAGGGAGGCCGGGGAGCTGTTTTTT,CASSLFREAGELFF
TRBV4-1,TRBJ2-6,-,TGCGCCAGCAGCCAAGCGCGCGGGCTCCCTGGGGCCAACGTCCTGACTTTC,CASSQARGLPGANVLTF
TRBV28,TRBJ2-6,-,TGTGCCAGCAGTTTCGTACAGGGCCGAATGTCTGGGGCCAACGTCCTGACTTTC,CASSFVQGRMSGANVLTF
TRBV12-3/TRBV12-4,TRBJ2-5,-,TGTGCCAGCAGTTTGGTATGGAGGGAGACCCAGTACTTC,CASSLVWRETQYF
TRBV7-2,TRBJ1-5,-,TGTGCCAGCAGCTTTAATTACAATCAGCCCCAGCATTTT,CASSFNYNQPQHF